The 7 T cell receptor beta chains reported below all come from one sample, sequenced in a study of T cells in women clearing cervical HPV infection. Assay used: immunoSEQ multiplex PCR; TCRdb lists only in-frame clones, some missing. The table for this sample gives around 17,000 clones. Sequencing was done on a sample of blood buffy coat. The receptors were sampled from a woman aged 18 to 69 with a cervical HPV16 infection that either progressed to CIN3+ or cleared (not recorded which).

Notes on this clone: With the read ending 3 residues before the CDR3 end, the germline J gene is used to fill in that end. The chain couples TRBV19 to TRBJ2-1, with D perhaps matching TRBD2 (6 bases). The V end was cut by 5 bases, the J end by 5 bases, with 22 bases between. Germline CDR1 LNHDA, CDR2 SQIVND (reference sequence). CDR3 length equals 17 residues. CDR3 DNA (partial): TGTGCCAGTAGTGTCGCCTTTGCGGGGCGACCTCACAATGAG. It codes for CASSVAFAGRPHNE. The full CDR3 sequence reads CASSVAFAGRPHNEQFF.

A note on this clone: The read ends 3 residues early relative to the CDR3; the germline J gene fills the gap. The rearrangement joins TRBV20-1 to TRBJ1-3, with D hard to call. This CDR3 has 15 amino acids. V was trimmed by 0 bases and J by 0 bases, leaving 9 bases between them. The germline CDR1 and CDR2 sequences are DFQATT and SNEGSKA (reference sequence). CDR3 DNA, as far as it was read: TGCAGTGCTAGAGATCGCGGCAGCTCTGGAAACACC. Amino acids: CSARDRGSSGNT. The complete CDR3 protein is CSARDRGSSGNTIYF.

Worth noting for this clone: The CDR3 extends 3 residues past the end of the read, so its final part is completed from the germline J gene. The genes are TRBV2 and TRBJ2-2, with D unresolved. The CDR3 loop spans 14 amino acids. Trimming pared 4 bases from V and 7 bases from J, leaving 13 bases between. Germline values: CDR1 SNHLY, CDR2 FYNNEI. The DNA read from the CDR3 is TGTGCCAGCAGTGTGGTAGCAGCTCACGGGGAG. The encoded protein is CASSVVAAHGE. The whole CDR3 region reads CASSVVAAHGELFF. The entire variable domain, with the rest obtained from reference TRBV2 and TRBJ2-2, is as follows: EPEVTQTPSHQVTQMGQEVILRCVPISNHLYFYWYRQILGQKVEFLVSFYNNEISEKSEIFDDQFSVERPDGSNFTLKIRSTKLEDSAMYFCASSVVAAHGELFFGEGSRLTVL.

Remarks on this clone: The observed sequence ends 3 residues before the CDR3 terminus, with the missing tail filled in from the germline J gene. This rearrangement joins TRBV2 to TRBJ2-7; possible D gene TRBD1, 5 bases. The V end was cut by 1 base, the J end by 5 bases, with 15 bases between. CDR1 and CDR2 from the germline V gene are SNHLY and FYNNEI. The CDR3 runs to 15 residues. The CDR3 loop is CASSEEGDSRDEQYF. CDR3 bases read: TGTGCCAGCAGTGAAGAAGGGGATTCAAGGGACGAG.

On this clone itself: The CDR3 extends 3 residues past the end of the read, so its final part is completed from the germline J gene. The chain links TRBV5-6 to TRBJ1-2, with TRBD1 as a possible D gene (6 bases). Germline CDR1 reads SGHDT; CDR2 reads YYEEEE. CDR3 size: 13 residues. V was trimmed by 5 bases and J by 3 bases, leaving 11 bases between them. The CDR3 loop is CASRRQAHYGYTF. The DNA read from the CDR3 is TGTGCCAGCAGACGACAGGCCCACTATGGC.

The CDR3 bases that were read are TGCAGTGCTAGCGGTGACCAAGAGACC. Translating gives CSASGDQET. The whole CDR3 protein is CSASGDQETQYF. The rearrangement joins TRBV20-1 to TRBJ2-5; D unclear. The DNA ends 3 residues before the CDR3 does, and the rest of the CDR3 is filled in from the germline J gene. With 3 bases removed from V and 0 bases from J, the gap between germline ends came to 5 bases. The CDR3 has 12 residues. CDR1 is DFQATT and CDR2 is SNEGSKA in the germline V gene (reference sequence).

About this clone: Read coverage stops 3 residues before the CDR3 terminus; the germline J gene supplies the remainder. This chain uses TRBV5-1 with TRBJ1-3, with TRBD1 matching 8 bases. The V segment lost 3 bases and the J segment 3 bases; nucleotides outside the gene matches: 5. Germline values: CDR1 SGHRS, CDR2 YFSETQ. This CDR3 spans 15 amino acids. CDR3 DNA, as far as it was read: TGCGCCAGCAGCTCTCAGGGGGCAGATGGAAACACC. Its protein is CASSSQGADGNT. The entire CDR3 protein is CASSSQGADGNTIYF.